A single sample gave rise to the 18 T cell receptor beta chains below, sequenced in a study of beta chain features in type 1 diabetes. Of the isolated RNA, all was reverse transcribed, and so the sequenced material was expressed TCRB transcripts. Data came from immunoSEQ multiplex PCR; TCRdb stores just in-frame clones and leaves some out. Seen here are about 140,000 clones, roughly 7.2% observed once, and the top ten hold more than 1.1%. The specimen was central memory CD4+ T cells from blood. The receptors shown here come from a woman aged 25-40 years in good health.

This chain connects TRBV4-1 to TRBJ2-3; 9 bases are a match to TRBD2. CDR1 and CDR2 (germline): MGHRA, YSYEKL. Germline trimming cut 1 base from V and 2 bases from J; bases unmatched to any gene: 7. There are 17 residues in the CDR3. CDR3 in amino acids: CASSQVAAGGTTDTQYF. In DNA, the CDR3 is TGCGCCAGCAGCCAAGTAGCCGCGGGAGGGACCACAGATACGCAGTATTTT.

This clone was counted at least ten times. This chain joins TRBV7-9 and TRBJ2-1; 10 bases match TRBD1. V was pared by 5 bases and J by 5 bases, with 9 bases of the junction left unmatched. Germline CDR1 SEHNR, CDR2 FQNEAQ (reference sequence). The CDR3 length is 16 residues. CDR3 loop: CASSSWGQGYNNEQFF. In DNA form, the CDR3 reads TGTGCCAGCAGCAGTTGGGGACAGGGGTACAACAATGAGCAGTTCTTC.

This clone was counted only a few times. An end of the junction differs from the germline gene, which may be a read error. The V call is TRBV7-7, the J call TRBJ2-1; D not resolved. The germline gives CDR1 SSHAT, CDR2 FNYEAQ (reference sequence). The CDR3 is made up of 13 amino acids. The CDR3 coding sequence is TGTGCTAGCAGCTCCAGTTTACCAAGTGAGCAGTTCTTC. Translated: CASSSSLPSEQFF. The full variable domain, rest sourced from reference TRBV7-7 and TRBJ2-1, is GAGVSQSPRYKVTKRGQDVTLRCDPISSHATLYWYQQALGQGPEFLTYFNYEAQPDKSGLPSDRFSAERPEGSISTLTIQRTEQRDSAMYRCASSSSLPSEQFFGPGTRLTVL.

This sequence joins TRBV7-9 and TRBJ1-1; the D is unclear. The CDR3 loop spans 14 amino acids. V was clipped by 6 bases and J by 6 bases, with 17 bases between them. Germline V gene sequence: CDR1 SEHNR, CDR2 FQNEAQ (reference sequence). The CDR3 DNA reads TGTGCCAGCAGGGGGATGGGGAGTAGCGCTGAAGCTTTCTTT. Translated: CASRGMGSSAEAFF.

In its sample, this clone was seen a few times. The V call is TRBV30, the J call TRBJ2-1; TRBD1 might be the D (6 bases). Trimming took off 0 bases at V and 9 bases at J, with 9 bases between the two ends. Germline values: CDR1 GTSNPN, CDR2 SVGIG (reference sequence). CDR3 size: 12 residues. CDR3 loop: CAWSVDSGEQFF. The CDR3 DNA reads TGTGCCTGGAGTGTGGACAGCGGTGAGCAGTTCTTC. The whole variable domain, remainder taken from reference TRBV30 and TRBJ2-1, is SQTIHQWPATLVQPVGSPLSLECTVEGTSNPNLYWYRQAAGRGLQLLFYSVGIGQISSEVPQNLSASRPQDRQFILSSKKLLLSDSGFYLCAWSVDSGEQFFGPGTRLTVL.

The genes are TRBV7-2 and TRBJ2-1; TRBD2 aligns across 7 bases. The V segment lost 7 bases and the J segment 5 bases; nucleotides outside the gene matches: 11. This CDR3 spans 15 amino acids. Germline V gene sequence: CDR1 SGHTA, CDR2 FQGNSA. The CDR3 sequence is CASIRGGGGNNEQFF. The DNA for the CDR3 is TGTGCCAGCATACGTGGCGGGGGTGGGAACAATGAGCAGTTCTTC.

The chain carries TRBV30 and TRBJ2-5, with 8 bases identical to TRBD2. The CDR3 spans 15 residues. V shed 1 base, J shed 1 base, and the junction held 5 bases outside the gene matches. Germline CDR1 reads GTSNPN; CDR2 reads SVGIG (reference sequence). CDR3 residues: CAWSGARGGQETQYF. The CDR3 DNA reads as TGTGCCTGGAGTGGGGCTCGGGGGGGCCAAGAGACCCAGTACTTC. The full variable domain, in which reference TRBV30 and TRBJ2-5 provide the parts outside the CDR3, is SQTIHQWPATLVQPVGSPLSLECTVEGTSNPNLYWYRQAAGRGLQLLFYSVGIGQISSEVPQNLSASRPQDRQFILSSKKLLLSDSGFYLCAWSGARGGQETQYFGPGTRLLVL.

The chain couples TRBV7-8 to TRBJ2-7; D perhaps matches TRBD1 (5 bases). Per the germline V gene, CDR1 is SGHVS and CDR2 is FQNEAQ. CDR3 length equals 15 residues. Trimming shortened V by 5 bases and J by 2 bases, and 16 bases separated the two germline ends. As DNA, the CDR3 is TGTGCCAGCAGCCCCGTATACGCAGGGACCTACGAGCAGTACTTC. Translation: CASSPVYAGTYEQYF. The entire variable domain, with the rest obtained from reference TRBV7-8 and TRBJ2-7, is as follows: GAGVSQSPRYKVAKRGQDVALRCDPISGHVSLFWYQQALGQGPEFLTYFQNEAQLDKSGLPSDRFFAERPEGSVSTLKIQRTQQEDSAVYLCASSPVYAGTYEQYFGPGTRLTVT.

The sample holds many counts of this clone. V is TRBV2 and J is TRBJ2-7; the match to TRBD2 covers 9 bases. This CDR3 region has 15 residues. The V segment lost 4 bases and the J segment 3 bases; nucleotides outside the gene matches: 7. Germline-derived CDR1 and CDR2 are SNHLY and FYNNEI. CDR3 nucleotides: TGTGCCAGCAGTGGGAGACTAGCGGCAGTCTACGAGCAGTACTTC. Translating gives CASSGRLAAVYEQYF.

This clone was counted between two and nine times. The chain combines TRBV7-2 with TRBJ1-1; TRBD1 aligns across 7 bases. CDR1 SGHTA and CDR2 FQGNSA come from the germline V gene. The CDR3 is 15 amino acids. The V segment lost 1 base and the J segment 4 bases; nucleotides outside the gene matches: 6. This CDR3 reads CASSLDRGWFTEAFF. DNA for the CDR3: TGTGCCAGCAGCTTAGACAGGGGTTGGTTCACTGAAGCTTTCTTT.

This clone was detected many times. V gene TRBV5-4 combines with J gene TRBJ2-1; TRBD2 matches 15 bases. Germline V gene lookup returns CDR1 SGHNT and CDR2 YYREEE (reference sequence). The ends lost 0 bases at V and 10 bases at J; junction bases unmatched: 5. The CDR3 runs 16 residues. CDR3: CASSLAGTSGRKEQFF. CDR3 sequence (DNA): TGTGCCAGCAGCTTGGCCGGGACTAGCGGGAGGAAAGAGCAGTTCTTC.

Only a few counts were recorded for this clone. This chain connects TRBV9 to TRBJ2-2, with TRBD1 as a possible D gene (6 bases). Looked up from germline, CDR1 is SGDLS and CDR2 is YYNGEE. V gave up 6 bases and J gave up 5 bases, with 17 bases separating them. The CDR3 is 15 residues long. This chain's CDR3 is CASNVQGTGTGELFF. Here the CDR3 DNA reads TGTGCCAGCAACGTGCAGGGGACGGGAACCGGGGAGCTGTTTTTT.

This clone has only a few counts. The chain employs TRBV16 and TRBJ1-5, with a weak D call TRBD1 (6 bases). Germline CDR1 is KGHSY and CDR2 is FQNENV. There are 16 residues in the CDR3. The V and J ends lost 3 bases and 0 bases respectively, with 12 bases between them. The CDR3 loop is CASSQRRTDSNQPQHF. CDR3 in DNA: TGTGCCAGCAGCCAGAGAAGGACAGATAGCAATCAGCCCCAGCATTTT.

The J gene is TRBJ2-1, the V gene TRBV19; maybe TRBD2 (5 bases). CDR1 LNHDA and CDR2 SQIVND come from the germline V gene (reference sequence). V dropped 0 bases and J dropped 10 bases, with 16 bases sitting between them. The CDR3 sequence is 15 residues long. The CDR3 region is CASSIDTSSLREQFF. The CDR3 DNA is TGTGCCAGTAGTATAGATACTAGTTCCCTACGAGAGCAGTTCTTC.

This clone was observed a handful of times. The chain carries TRBV13 and TRBJ1-5; TRBD1 might be the D (6 bases). The V end lost 0 bases, the J end lost 5 bases, and 17 bases lay between the germline ends. The CDR3 length is 17 residues. Germline CDR1 PRHDT, CDR2 FYEKMQ (reference sequence). CDR3 DNA: TGTGCCAGCAGCTTAGGGGGGGGGCGCCGGTCATATCAGCCCCAGCATTTT. It specifies CASSLGGGRRSYQPQHF.

This chain joins TRBV11-3 and TRBJ2-1; D gene ambiguous. V lost 5 bases, J lost 1 base, and 12 bases lay in between. In germline, CDR1 is SGHNT, CDR2 YENEEA. There are 15 residues in the CDR3. The CDR3 region is CASSRNVGSYNEQFF. For the CDR3, the DNA is TGTGCCAGCAGCCGGAATGTCGGGTCCTACAATGAGCAGTTCTTC.

J is TRBJ2-1 and V is TRBV7-2; 7 nucleotides line up with TRBD2. Trimming at V came to 6 bases and at J to 0 bases, leaving 2 bases not matched to a gene. This CDR3 is 14 amino acids long. The germline V gene has CDR1 SGHTA and CDR2 FQGNSA. The CDR3: CASRGGSSYNEQFF. For the CDR3, the DNA is TGTGCCAGCAGAGGCGGGAGCTCCTACAATGAGCAGTTCTTC.

This clone was counted many times. The rearrangement links TRBV6-1 to TRBJ2-7, with a possible D match to TRBD1 (6 bases). The CDR3 extends over 12 amino acids. From germline, CDR1 is MNHNS and CDR2 SASEGT. V was clipped by 5 bases and J by 3 bases, with 8 bases between them. The CDR3, as DNA: TGTGCCAGCAGTCGACAGGTCTACGAGCAGTACTTC. Translation gives CASSRQVYEQYF.